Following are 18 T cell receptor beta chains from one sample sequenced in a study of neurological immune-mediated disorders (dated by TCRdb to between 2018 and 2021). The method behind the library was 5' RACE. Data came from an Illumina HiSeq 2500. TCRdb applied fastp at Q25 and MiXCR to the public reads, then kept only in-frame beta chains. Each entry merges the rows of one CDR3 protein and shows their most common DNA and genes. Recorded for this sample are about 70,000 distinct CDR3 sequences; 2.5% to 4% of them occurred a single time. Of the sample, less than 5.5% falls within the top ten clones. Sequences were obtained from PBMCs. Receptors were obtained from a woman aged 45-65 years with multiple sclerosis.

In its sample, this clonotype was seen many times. The chain's CDR3 is CASSLEGAGANVLTF. The CDR3 region has the DNA TGCGCCAGCAGCTTGGAGGGGGCCGGGGCCAACGTCCTGACTTTC. The V and J genes are TRBV5-1 and TRBJ2-6; 7 nucleotides match TRBD1. The CDR3 has 15 residues. Germline V gene data show CDR1 as SGHRS and CDR2 as YFSETQ. V was pared by 0 bases and J by 4 bases, with 1 base of the junction left unmatched.

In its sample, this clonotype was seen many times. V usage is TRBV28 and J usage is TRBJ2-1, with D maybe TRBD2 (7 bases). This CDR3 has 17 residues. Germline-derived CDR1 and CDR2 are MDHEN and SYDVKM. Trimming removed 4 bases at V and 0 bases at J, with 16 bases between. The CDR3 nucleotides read TGTGCCAGCAGTTCCCAACGGGGGGCCCTCTCCTACAATGAGCAGTTCTTC. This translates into CASSSQRGALSYNEQFF.

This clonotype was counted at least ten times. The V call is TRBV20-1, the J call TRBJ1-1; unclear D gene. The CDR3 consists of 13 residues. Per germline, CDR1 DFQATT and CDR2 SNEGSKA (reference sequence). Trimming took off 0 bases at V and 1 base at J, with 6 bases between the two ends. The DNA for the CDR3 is TGCAGTGCTAGAGAGGCAGGGAACACTGAAGCTTTCTTT. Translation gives CSAREAGNTEAFF.

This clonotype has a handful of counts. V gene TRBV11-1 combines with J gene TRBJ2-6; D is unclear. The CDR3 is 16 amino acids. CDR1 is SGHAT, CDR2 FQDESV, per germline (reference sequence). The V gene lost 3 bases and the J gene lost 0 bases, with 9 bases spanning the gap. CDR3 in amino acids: CASSFRIDSGANVLTF. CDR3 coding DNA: TGTGCCAGCAGCTTCAGAATCGACTCTGGGGCCAACGTCCTGACTTTC.

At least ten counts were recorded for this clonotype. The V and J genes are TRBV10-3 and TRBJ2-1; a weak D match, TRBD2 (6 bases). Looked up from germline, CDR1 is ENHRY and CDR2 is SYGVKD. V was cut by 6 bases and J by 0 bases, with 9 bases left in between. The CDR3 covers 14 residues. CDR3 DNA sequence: TGTGCCATCAGGGGGGGACTCTCCTACAATGAGCAGTTCTTC. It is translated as CAIRGGLSYNEQFF.

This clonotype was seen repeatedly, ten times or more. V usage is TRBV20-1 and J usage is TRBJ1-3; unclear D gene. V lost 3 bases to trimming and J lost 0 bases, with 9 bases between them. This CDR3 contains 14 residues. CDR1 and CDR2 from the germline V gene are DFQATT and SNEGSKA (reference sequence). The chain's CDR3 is CSARPRFSGNTIYF. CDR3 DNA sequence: TGCAGTGCTAGGCCTCGGTTCTCTGGAAACACCATATATTTT.

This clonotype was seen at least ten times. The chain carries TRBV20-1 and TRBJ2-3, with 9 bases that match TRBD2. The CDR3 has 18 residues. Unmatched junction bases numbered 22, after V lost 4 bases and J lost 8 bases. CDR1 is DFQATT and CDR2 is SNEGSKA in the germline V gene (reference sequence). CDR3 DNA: TGCAGTGCTACCGACGGCGGGAGGGCCCCCCGAGAAGGAGCTACGCAGTATTTT. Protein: CSATDGGRAPREGATQYF.

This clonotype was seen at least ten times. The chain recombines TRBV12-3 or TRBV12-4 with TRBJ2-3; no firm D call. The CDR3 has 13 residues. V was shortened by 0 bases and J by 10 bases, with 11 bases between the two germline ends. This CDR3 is CASSLAGSSAQYF. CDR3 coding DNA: TGTGCCAGCAGTTTAGCTGGCTCCAGTGCGCAGTATTTT.

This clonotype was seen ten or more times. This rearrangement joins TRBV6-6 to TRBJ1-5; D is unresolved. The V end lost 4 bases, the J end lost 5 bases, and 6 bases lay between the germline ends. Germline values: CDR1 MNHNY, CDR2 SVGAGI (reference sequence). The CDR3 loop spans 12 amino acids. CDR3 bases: TGTGCCAGCAGTTTGTGGGATCAGCCCCAGCATTTT. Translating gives CASSLWDQPQHF.

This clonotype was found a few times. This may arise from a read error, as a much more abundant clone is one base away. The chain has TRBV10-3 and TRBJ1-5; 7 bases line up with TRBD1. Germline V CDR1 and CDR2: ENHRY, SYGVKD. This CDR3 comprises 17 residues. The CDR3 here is CAISEPQQGMGNQPQNF. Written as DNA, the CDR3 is TGTGCCATCAGTGAGCCCCAACAGGGGATGGGTAATCAGCCCCAGAATTTT.

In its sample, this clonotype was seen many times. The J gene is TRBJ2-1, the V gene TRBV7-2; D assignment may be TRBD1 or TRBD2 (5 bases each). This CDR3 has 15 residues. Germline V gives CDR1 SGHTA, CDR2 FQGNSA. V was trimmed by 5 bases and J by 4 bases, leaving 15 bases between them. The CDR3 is CASSLGTGRYNEQFF. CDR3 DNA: TGTGCCAGCAGCCTGGGGACGGGCAGATACAATGAGCAGTTCTTC.

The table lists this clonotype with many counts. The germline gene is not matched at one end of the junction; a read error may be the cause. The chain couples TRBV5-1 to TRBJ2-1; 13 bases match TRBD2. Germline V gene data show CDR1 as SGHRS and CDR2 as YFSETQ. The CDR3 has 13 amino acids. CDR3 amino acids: CASSLGTSGSTIF. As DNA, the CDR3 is TGCGCCAGCAGCTTGGGGACTAGCGGGAGTACGATCTTC.

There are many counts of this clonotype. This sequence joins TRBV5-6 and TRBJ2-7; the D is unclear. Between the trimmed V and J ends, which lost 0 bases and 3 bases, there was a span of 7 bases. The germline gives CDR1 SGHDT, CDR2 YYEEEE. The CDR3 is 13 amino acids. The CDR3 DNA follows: TGTGCCAGCAGCTTGGTCCACAGCTACGAGCAGTACTTC. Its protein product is CASSLVHSYEQYF.

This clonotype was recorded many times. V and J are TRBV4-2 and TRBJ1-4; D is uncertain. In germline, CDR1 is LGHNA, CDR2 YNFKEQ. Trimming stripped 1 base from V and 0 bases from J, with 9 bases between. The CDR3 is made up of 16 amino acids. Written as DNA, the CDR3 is TGTGCCAGCAGCCAAGCTCCAGTAGCAACTAATGAAAAACTGTTTTTT. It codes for CASSQAPVATNEKLFF.

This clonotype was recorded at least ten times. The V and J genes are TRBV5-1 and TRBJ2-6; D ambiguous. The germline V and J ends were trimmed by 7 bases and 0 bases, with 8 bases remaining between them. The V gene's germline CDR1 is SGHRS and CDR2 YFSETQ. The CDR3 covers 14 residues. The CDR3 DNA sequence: TGCGCCAGCGCAACCCTCTCTGGGGCCAACGTCCTGACTTTC. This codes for CASATLSGANVLTF.

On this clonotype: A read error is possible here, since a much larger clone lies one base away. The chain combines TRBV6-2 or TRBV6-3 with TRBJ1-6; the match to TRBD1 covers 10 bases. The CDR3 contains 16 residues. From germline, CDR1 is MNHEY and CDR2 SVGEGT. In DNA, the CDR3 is TGTGCCAGCAGACCGCGACAGGGGGCGCGTAGTTCACCCCTCAACTTT. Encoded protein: CASRPRQGARSSPLNF.

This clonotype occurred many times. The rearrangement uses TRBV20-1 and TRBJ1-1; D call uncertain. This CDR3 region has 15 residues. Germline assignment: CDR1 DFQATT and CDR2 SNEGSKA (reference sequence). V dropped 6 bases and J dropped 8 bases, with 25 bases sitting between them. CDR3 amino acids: CSATQITGFAREAFF. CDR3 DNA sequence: TGCAGTGCCACCCAAATAACGGGCTTTGCTCGGGAAGCTTTCTTT.

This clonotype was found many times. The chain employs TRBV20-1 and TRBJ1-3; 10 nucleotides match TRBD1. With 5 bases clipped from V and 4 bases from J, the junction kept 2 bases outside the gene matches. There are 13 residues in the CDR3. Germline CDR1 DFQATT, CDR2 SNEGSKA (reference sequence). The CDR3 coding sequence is TGCAGTGCTGGGACAGGGGACGGAAACACCATATATTTT. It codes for CSAGTGDGNTIYF.